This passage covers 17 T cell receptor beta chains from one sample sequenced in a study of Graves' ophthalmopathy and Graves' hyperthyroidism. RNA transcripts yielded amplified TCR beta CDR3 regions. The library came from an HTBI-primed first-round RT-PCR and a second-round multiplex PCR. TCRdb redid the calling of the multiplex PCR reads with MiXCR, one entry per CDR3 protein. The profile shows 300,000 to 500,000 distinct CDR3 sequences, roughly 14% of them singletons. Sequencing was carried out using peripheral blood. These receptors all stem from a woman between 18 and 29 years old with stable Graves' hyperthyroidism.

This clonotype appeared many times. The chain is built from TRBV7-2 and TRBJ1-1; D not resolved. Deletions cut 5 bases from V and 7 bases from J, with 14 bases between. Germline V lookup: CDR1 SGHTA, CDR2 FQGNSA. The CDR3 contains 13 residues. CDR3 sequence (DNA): TGTGCCAGCAGCGTTCGAACAGAACTTGAAGCTTTCTTT. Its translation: CASSVRTELEAFF.

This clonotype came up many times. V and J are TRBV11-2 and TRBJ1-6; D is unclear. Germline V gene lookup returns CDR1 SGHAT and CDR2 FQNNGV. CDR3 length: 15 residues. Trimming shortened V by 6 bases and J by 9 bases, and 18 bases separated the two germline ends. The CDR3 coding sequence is TGTGCCAGCAGTCGAGACGACTTCCTGGCTTCACCCCTCCACTTT. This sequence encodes CASSRDDFLASPLHF.

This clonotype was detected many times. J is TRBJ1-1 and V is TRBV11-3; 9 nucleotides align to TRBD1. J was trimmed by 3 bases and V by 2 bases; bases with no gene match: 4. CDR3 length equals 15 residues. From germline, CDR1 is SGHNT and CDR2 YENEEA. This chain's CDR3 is CASSLRDREDTEAFF. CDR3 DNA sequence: TGTGCCAGCAGCTTAAGGGACAGGGAGGACACTGAAGCTTTCTTT.

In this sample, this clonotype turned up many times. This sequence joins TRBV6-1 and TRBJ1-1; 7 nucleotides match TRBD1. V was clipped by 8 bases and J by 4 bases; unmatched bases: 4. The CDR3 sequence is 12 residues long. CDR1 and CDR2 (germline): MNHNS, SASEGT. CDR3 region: CASSGQFTEAFF. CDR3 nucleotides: TGTGCCAGCTCGGGACAGTTCACTGAAGCTTTCTTT.

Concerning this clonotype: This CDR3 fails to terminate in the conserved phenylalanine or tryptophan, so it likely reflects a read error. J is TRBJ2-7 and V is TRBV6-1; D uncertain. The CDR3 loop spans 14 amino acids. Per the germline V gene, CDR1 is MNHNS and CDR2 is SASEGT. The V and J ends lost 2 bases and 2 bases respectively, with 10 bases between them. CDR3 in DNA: TGTGCCAGCAGTGAAATAGCAGCCCCCTACGAGCAGTACCTC. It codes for CASSEIAAPYEQYL.

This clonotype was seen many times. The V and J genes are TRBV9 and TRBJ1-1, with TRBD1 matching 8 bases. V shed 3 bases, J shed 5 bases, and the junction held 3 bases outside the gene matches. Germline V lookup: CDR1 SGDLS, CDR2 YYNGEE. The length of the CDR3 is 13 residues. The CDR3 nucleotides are TGTGCCAGCAGCGGTACAGGGGGGACTGAAGCTTTCTTT. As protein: CASSGTGGTEAFF.

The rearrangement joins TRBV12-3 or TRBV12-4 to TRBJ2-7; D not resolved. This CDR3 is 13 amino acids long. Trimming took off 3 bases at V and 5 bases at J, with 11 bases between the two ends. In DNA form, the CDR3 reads TGTGCCAGCAGTTTTCGTAGATGGGACGAGCAGTACTTC. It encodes CASSFRRWDEQYF.

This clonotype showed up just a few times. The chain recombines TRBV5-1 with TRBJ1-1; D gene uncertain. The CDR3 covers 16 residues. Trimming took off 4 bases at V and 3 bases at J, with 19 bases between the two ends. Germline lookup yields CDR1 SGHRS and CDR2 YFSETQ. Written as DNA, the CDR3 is TGCGCCAGCAGCCTACTAGCCCCTTCGCGGGACACTGAAGCTTTCTTT. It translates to CASSLLAPSRDTEAFF.

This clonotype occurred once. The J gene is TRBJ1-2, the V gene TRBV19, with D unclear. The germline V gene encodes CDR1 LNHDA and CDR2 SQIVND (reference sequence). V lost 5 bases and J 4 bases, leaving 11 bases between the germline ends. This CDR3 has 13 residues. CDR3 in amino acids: CASSPWTAYGYTF. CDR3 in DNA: TGTGCCAGTAGTCCTTGGACGGCCTATGGCTACACCTTC.

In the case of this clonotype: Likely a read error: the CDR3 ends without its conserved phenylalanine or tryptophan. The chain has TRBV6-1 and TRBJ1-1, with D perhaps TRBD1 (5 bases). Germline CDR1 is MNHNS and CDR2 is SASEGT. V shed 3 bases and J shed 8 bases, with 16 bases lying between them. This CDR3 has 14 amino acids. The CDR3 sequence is CASSDALLGHEAFY. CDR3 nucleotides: TGTGCCAGCAGTGATGCGCTTTTAGGACACGAAGCTTTCTAT.

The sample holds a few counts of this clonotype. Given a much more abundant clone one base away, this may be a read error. The CDR3 DNA reads as TGTGCCACCAGCCTTTGGGCCACCAATGAGAAGTTCTTC. Encoded protein: CATSLWATNEKFF. The rearrangement links TRBV15 to TRBJ2-1; unclear D gene. This CDR3 has 13 residues. Germline V gene sequence: CDR1 LNHNV, CDR2 YYDKDF (reference sequence).

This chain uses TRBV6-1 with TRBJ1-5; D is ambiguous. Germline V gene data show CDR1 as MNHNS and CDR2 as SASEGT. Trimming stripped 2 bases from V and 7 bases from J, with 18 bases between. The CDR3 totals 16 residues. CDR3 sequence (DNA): TGTGCCAGCAGTGAATCGTACATAGTAGTGAGGCAGCCCCAGCATTTT. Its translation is CASSESYIVVRQPQHF.

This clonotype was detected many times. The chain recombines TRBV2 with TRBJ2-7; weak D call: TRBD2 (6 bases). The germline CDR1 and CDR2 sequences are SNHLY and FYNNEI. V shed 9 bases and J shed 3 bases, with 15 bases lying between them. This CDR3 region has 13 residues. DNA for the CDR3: TGTGCCAGTTTGCGGGGAATGGACTACGAGCAGTACTTC. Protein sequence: CASLRGMDYEQYF.

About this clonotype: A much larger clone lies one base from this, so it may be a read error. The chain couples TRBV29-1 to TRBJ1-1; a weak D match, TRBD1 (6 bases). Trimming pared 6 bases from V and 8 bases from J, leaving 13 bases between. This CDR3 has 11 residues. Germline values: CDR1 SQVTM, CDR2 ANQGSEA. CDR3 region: CSVRMGTEAFF. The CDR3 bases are TGCAGCGTGAGAATGGGGACAGAAGCTTTCTTT. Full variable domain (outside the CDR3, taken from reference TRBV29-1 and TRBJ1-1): SAVISQKPSRDICQRGTSLTIQCQVDSQVTMMFWYRQQPGQSLTLIATANQGSEATYESGFVIDKFPISRPNLTFSTLTVSNMSPEDSSIYLCSVRMGTEAFFGQGTRLTVV.

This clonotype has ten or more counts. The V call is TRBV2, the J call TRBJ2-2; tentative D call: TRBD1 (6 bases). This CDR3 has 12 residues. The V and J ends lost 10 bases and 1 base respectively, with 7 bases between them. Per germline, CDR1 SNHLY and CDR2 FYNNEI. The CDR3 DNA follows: TGTGCCAAGACAGGGAACACCGGGGAGCTGTTTTTT. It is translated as CAKTGNTGELFF.

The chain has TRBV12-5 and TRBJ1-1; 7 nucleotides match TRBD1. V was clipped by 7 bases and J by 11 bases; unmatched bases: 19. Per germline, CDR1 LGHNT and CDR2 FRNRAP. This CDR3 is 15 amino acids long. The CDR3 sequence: CASVPGGGGRFRAFF. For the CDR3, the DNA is TGTGCTAGTGTGCCGGGGGGAGGGGGCAGATTTCGGGCTTTCTTT.

The DNA for the CDR3 is TGCGCCAGCAGCAGCTCAGGGCTCGGGAACACTGAAGCTTTCTTT. Amino acids: CASSSSGLGNTEAFF. J is TRBJ1-1 and V is TRBV5-1; tentative D call: TRBD1 (5 bases). Germline V gene data show CDR1 as SGHRS and CDR2 as YFSETQ. V lost 4 bases and J 1 base, leaving 14 bases between the germline ends. The CDR3 totals 15 residues. The entire variable domain, with the rest obtained from reference TRBV5-1 and TRBJ1-1, is as follows: KAGVTQTPRYLIKTRGQQVTLSCSPISGHRSVSWYQQTPGQGLQFLFEYFSETQRNKGNFPGRFSGRQFSNSRSEMNVSTLELGDSALYLCASSSSGLGNTEAFFGQGTRLTVV.